This passage covers 18 T cell receptor beta chains from one sample sequenced in a study of T cell clonality in common variable immunodeficiency. Generated by immunoSEQ multiplex PCR, the TCRdb table keeps only in-frame clones and is missing some. The sample yields more than 65,000 clones, without any singletons. Sequenced sample: peripheral blood mononuclear cells. The receptors originated from a person between 18 and 75 years old in good health.

This clone was observed many times. The read ends 3 residues shy of where the CDR3 ends; the end is completed using the germline J gene. The chain has TRBV28 and TRBJ2-1; no definite D call. V gave up 5 bases and J gave up 3 bases, with 20 bases separating them. CDR3 length: 17 amino acids. Germline lookup yields CDR1 MDHEN and CDR2 SYDVKM. CDR3 bases read: TGTGCCAGCAGTACCCTTCGAGCATTTTATAACTACAATGAG. This sequence encodes CASSTLRAFYNYNE. The full CDR3 protein reads CASSTLRAFYNYNEQFF. Using reference TRBV28 and TRBJ2-1 for the parts outside the CDR3, the full variable domain is DVKVTQSSRYLVKRTGEKVFLECVQDMDHENMFWYRQDPGLGLRLIYFSYDVKMKEKGDIPEGYSVSREKKERFSLILESASTNQTSMYLCASSTLRAFYNYNEQFFGPGTRLTVL.

This clone was seen at least ten times. The read terminates 3 residues ahead of where the CDR3 ends, so the germline J gene completes it. V is TRBV30 and J is TRBJ1-1; tentatively, D is TRBD1 (5 bases). The germline V gene has CDR1 GTSNPN and CDR2 SVGIG (reference sequence). This CDR3 has 11 amino acids. CDR3 protein: CAWTVGGEAFF. The part of the CDR3 DNA that was read is TGTGCCTGGACCGTCGGGGGGGAA.

This clone was counted at least ten times. Sequencing ends 3 residues short of the CDR3 end; the germline J gene provides the rest. The chain has TRBV9 and TRBJ2-1; D perhaps matches TRBD2 (6 bases). CDR1 is SGDLS, CDR2 YYNGEE, per germline. CDR3 size: 15 residues. Trimming left V 0 bases short and J 6 bases short, with 13 bases between. This CDR3 is CASSVVERAVNEQFF. CDR3 bases read: TGTGCCAGCAGCGTAGTCGAGCGGGCTGTCAATGAG.

At least ten counts were recorded for this clone. The sequenced fragment ends 3 residues before the CDR3 boundary, so the rest is inferred from the germline J gene. V usage is TRBV7-2 and J usage is TRBJ2-1; 9 bases match TRBD1. The CDR3 totals 16 residues. Losses at the gene ends were 0 bases for V and 6 bases for J; bases not matched to a gene: 6. Germline loops: CDR1 SGHTA, CDR2 FQGNSA. CDR3 amino acids: CASSLATGGGFNEQFF. The sequenced CDR3 bases are TGTGCCAGCAGCTTAGCGACAGGGGGAGGCTTCAATGAG. Complete variable domain (other parts from reference TRBV7-2 and TRBJ2-1): GAGVSQSPSNKVTEKGKDVELRCDPISGHTALYWYRQSLGQGLEFLIYFQGNSAPDKSGLPSDRFSAERTGGSVSTLTIQRTQQEDSAVYLCASSLATGGGFNEQFFGPGTRLTVL.

The table lists this clone with many counts. Incomplete CDR3 DNA: TGTGCCAGCAGCTTGGCCGGGGTGACGGTCGAAAAA. As protein: CASSLAGVTVEK. The complete CDR3 reads CASSLAGVTVEKLFF. V is TRBV5-8 and J is TRBJ1-4; D call uncertain. The read ends 3 residues shy of where the CDR3 ends; the end is completed using the germline J gene. CDR3 length: 15 amino acids. Germline V gene sequence: CDR1 SGHTS, CDR2 YDEGEE. V lost 0 bases and J 8 bases, leaving 14 bases between the germline ends.

This clone was detected many times. Read coverage stops 3 residues before the CDR3 terminus; the germline J gene supplies the remainder. This chain uses TRBV9 with TRBJ2-1; TRBD2 is a possible D gene (6 bases). Germline V lookup: CDR1 SGDLS, CDR2 YYNGEE. V lost 0 bases to trimming and J lost 0 bases, with 16 bases between them. CDR3 size: 18 residues. Incomplete CDR3 DNA: TGTGCCAGCAGCGTAGTCCCCAGCGGGCGAGTCTCCTACAATGAG. This codes for CASSVVPSGRVSYNE. The full CDR3 protein reads CASSVVPSGRVSYNEQFF.

This clone was detected many times. This chain's CDR3 is CASSLSEGSYNEQFF. The DNA read from the CDR3 is TGTGCCAGCAGCTTATCGGAGGGTTCCTACAATGAG. The chain combines TRBV7-8 with TRBJ2-1; D is perhaps TRBD2 (6 bases). The CDR3 goes on 3 residues after the read ends, and that part is filled in from the germline J gene. The CDR3 loop spans 15 amino acids. Trimming pared 2 bases from V and 1 base from J, leaving 9 bases between. The germline V gene has CDR1 SGHVS and CDR2 FQNEAQ.

This clone was counted at least ten times. The CDR3 extends 3 residues past the end of the read, so its final part is completed from the germline J gene. The chain recombines TRBV20-1 with TRBJ2-7; no firm D call. This CDR3 has 12 amino acids. Trimming took 7 bases from V and 2 from J, leaving 12 bases between them. CDR1 is DFQATT and CDR2 is SNEGSKA in the germline V gene (reference sequence). The CDR3 sequence: CSVKGEPYEQYF. CDR3 bases read: TGCAGTGTTAAGGGTGAACCCTACGAG.

This clone was seen ten or more times. CDR3 DNA, as far as it was read: TGTGCCACCAGTGAGGCCCCGTCAACAGATACG. The encoded protein is CATSEAPSTDT. The full CDR3 reads CATSEAPSTDTQYF. The rearrangement joins TRBV24-1 to TRBJ2-3; D call uncertain. The CDR3 end falls 3 residues outside the read, so it is completed with the germline J gene. Germline V gene lookup returns CDR1 KGHDR and CDR2 SFDVKD. Trimming took 4 bases from V and 3 from J, leaving 10 bases between them. The CDR3 sequence is 14 residues long.

This clone was picked up many times. The read terminates 3 residues ahead of where the CDR3 ends, so the germline J gene completes it. The V call is TRBV29-1, the J call TRBJ1-1; 9 bases are a match to TRBD1. CDR3 size: 14 residues. Germline assignment: CDR1 SQVTM and CDR2 ANQGSEA. Unmatched junction bases numbered 4, after V lost 4 bases and J lost 1 base. The CDR3 reads CSVAKGQGNTEAFF. CDR3 DNA (partial): TGCAGCGTTGCAAAGGGACAGGGGAACACTGAA.

Ten or more counts support this clone. With the read ending 3 residues before the CDR3 end, the germline J gene is used to fill in that end. The chain joins TRBV30 to TRBJ1-2, with TRBD1 identical over 7 bases. This CDR3 region has 13 residues. The V and J ends lost 2 bases and 7 bases, in that order; junction bases with no gene match: 7. Germline values: CDR1 GTSNPN, CDR2 SVGIG (reference sequence). CDR3 bases read: TGTGCCTGGAGTTTTAAAGGGACAGCTGGC. Amino acids: CAWSFKGTAG. The whole CDR3 reads CAWSFKGTAGYTF.

To note about this clone: The read terminates 3 residues before the CDR3 end, so the remaining end is supplied by the germline J gene. The chain joins TRBV11-3 to TRBJ2-5; 9 bases align to TRBD1. The CDR3 extends over 15 amino acids. The germline V gene has CDR1 SGHNT and CDR2 YENEEA. J gave up 1 base and V 5 bases, and 5 bases lay outside the gene matches. The covered CDR3 bases are TGTGCCAGCAGCCACGGGACAGGGACCCAAGAGACC. Protein sequence: CASSHGTGTQET. The full CDR3 sequence reads CASSHGTGTQETQYF.

This clone was detected ten times or more. The read comes to an end 3 residues before the CDR3 does, leaving the germline J gene to fill in the end. This sequence joins TRBV19 and TRBJ2-1, with 12 bases aligning to TRBD2. The junction had 15 bases not matched to a gene; V was cut back by 7 bases and J by 8 bases. CDR1 LNHDA and CDR2 SQIVND come from the germline V gene (reference sequence). The CDR3 is 17 residues long. CDR3 bases read: TGTGCCAGTACCACAGAGGATTTGACTAGCGGGAGTTATGAG. Translated, it gives CASTTEDLTSGSYE. The CDR3 as a whole reads CASTTEDLTSGSYEQFF.

This clone appeared many times. The junction departs from the called germline gene at one end, perhaps through a read error. CDR3 DNA (partial): TGCGCCAGCAGCCAAGAGCGGGGAGGTGAG. This gives the protein CASSQERGGE. The CDR3 as a whole reads CASSQERGGEQFF. V usage is TRBV4-2 and J usage is TRBJ2-1; 7 bases align to TRBD2. Read data end 3 residues before the CDR3 end; the end is taken from the germline J gene. The CDR3 has 13 residues. Germline CDR1 and CDR2: LGHNA and YNFKEQ.

This clone was seen ten or more times. With the read ending 3 residues before the CDR3 end, the germline J gene is used to fill in that end. The V and J genes are TRBV9 and TRBJ2-7; weak D call: TRBD1 (5 bases). V was shortened by 2 bases and J by 0 bases, with 12 bases between the two germline ends. The CDR3 sequence is 15 residues long. Germline CDR1 reads SGDLS; CDR2 reads YYNGEE. CDR3 sequence reads: CASSVLDTSSYEQYF. The part of the CDR3 DNA that was read is TGTGCCAGCAGCGTCCTGGACACGAGCTCCTACGAG.

This clone was picked up many times. Here the CDR3 reads CASSFAEGDIQYF. The sequenced part of the CDR3 DNA is TGTGCCAGCAGTTTCGCAGAGGGGGACATT. This chain links TRBV12-3 or TRBV12-4 with TRBJ2-4; tentative D call: TRBD1 (6 bases). The read ends 3 residues early relative to the CDR3; the germline J gene fills the gap. The V gene lost 3 bases and the J gene lost 8 bases, with 11 bases spanning the gap. The CDR3 is 13 amino acids.

This clone occurred many times. The read gets to within 3 residues of the CDR3 end, and the germline J gene fills in the rest. The chain couples TRBV5-6 to TRBJ1-1; 7 bases agree with TRBD1. V gave up 6 bases and J gave up 0 bases; unmatched junction bases: 8. CDR3 length: 15 residues. The germline V gene has CDR1 SGHDT and CDR2 YYEEEE. CDR3 bases read: TGTGCCAGCAAAAAGGGGGCATTTTTGAACACTGAA. It encodes CASKKGAFLNTE. The whole CDR3 protein reads CASKKGAFLNTEAFF.

This clone was seen ten or more times. Read coverage stops 3 residues before the CDR3 terminus; the germline J gene supplies the remainder. The chain joins TRBV19 to TRBJ1-1; D may be TRBD1 (5 bases). V was clipped by 1 base and J by 1 base, with 19 bases between them. Germline CDR1 reads LNHDA; CDR2 reads SQIVND (reference sequence). This CDR3 contains 18 residues. The part of the CDR3 DNA that was read is TGTGCCAGTAGTATAGTGCCCAGGGTTGGGGTACCGAACACTGAA. It codes for CASSIVPRVGVPNTE. The CDR3 in its entirety is CASSIVPRVGVPNTEAFF.